Listed below are T cell receptor beta chains from one sample, sequenced in a study of cytomegalovirus exposure and HLA in healthy donors. Using immunoSEQ multiplex PCR, the repertoire was profiled, and TCRdb retains in-frame clones only, with some absent. This sample has more than 120,000 clones, with 75% to 85% found just once. Sample: PBMCs. Source of these receptors: a woman in her 40s in good health and CMV-seropositive. Each CDR3 is given with its conserved first and last residue. The order of the fields is CDR3 protein, V gene, clone size, J gene. Part of the rows lack a size; the others show once, few, many or a class for expanded clones.

CATSRQGGAYGYTF TRBV15 once TRBJ1-2
CASSSIVAITDTQYF TRBV5-1 NA TRBJ2-3
CASSQVGPGLVSDNEQFF TRBV14 NA TRBJ2-1
CASSHGGGLYNEQFF TRBV4-1 NA TRBJ2-1
CASSLLAGGYNEQFF TRBV5-1 NA TRBJ2-1
CASSGRQGIETDTQYF TRBV21-1 NA TRBJ2-3
CASSLLTGGGGYTF TRBV4-1 NA TRBJ1-2
CTSSQDQPQGDMNTEAFF TRBV1 NA TRBJ1-1
CASRLGTSGNPQYF TRBV5-1 NA TRBJ2-5
CASSQGQGAEQYF TRBV13 NA TRBJ2-7